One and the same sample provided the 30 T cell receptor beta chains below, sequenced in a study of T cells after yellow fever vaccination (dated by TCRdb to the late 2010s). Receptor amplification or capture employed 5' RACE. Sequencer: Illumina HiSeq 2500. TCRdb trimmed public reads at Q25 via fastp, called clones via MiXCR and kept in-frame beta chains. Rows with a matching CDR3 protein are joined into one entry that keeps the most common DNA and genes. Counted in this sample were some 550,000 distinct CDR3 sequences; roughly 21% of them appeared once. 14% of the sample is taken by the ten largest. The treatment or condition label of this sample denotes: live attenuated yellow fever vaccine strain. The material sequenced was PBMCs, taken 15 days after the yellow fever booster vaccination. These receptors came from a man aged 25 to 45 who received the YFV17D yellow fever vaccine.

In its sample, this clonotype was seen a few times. The CDR3: CATSRGLGPYEQYF. DNA for the CDR3: TGTGCCACCAGCAGAGGACTTGGTCCCTACGAGCAGTACTTC. V is TRBV15 and J is TRBJ2-7, with no clear D. The CDR3 is 14 amino acids. From germline, CDR1 is LNHNV and CDR2 YYDKDF (reference sequence). Trimming shortened V by 1 base and J by 2 bases, and 9 bases separated the two germline ends.

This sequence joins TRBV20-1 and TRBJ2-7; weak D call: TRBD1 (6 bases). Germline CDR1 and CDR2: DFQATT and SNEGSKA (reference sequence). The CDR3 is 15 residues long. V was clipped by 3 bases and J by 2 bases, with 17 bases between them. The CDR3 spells CSASGVQGRTYEQYF. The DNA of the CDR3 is TGCAGTGCTAGCGGGGTACAGGGTAGGACCTACGAGCAGTACTTC.

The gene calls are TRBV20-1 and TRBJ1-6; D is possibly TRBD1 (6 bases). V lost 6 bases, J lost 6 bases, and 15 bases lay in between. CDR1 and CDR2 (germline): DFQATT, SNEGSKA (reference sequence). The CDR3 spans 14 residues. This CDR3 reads CSALRGAPNSPLHF. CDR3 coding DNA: TGCAGTGCCCTCCGGGGGGCCCCTAATTCACCCCTCCACTTT.

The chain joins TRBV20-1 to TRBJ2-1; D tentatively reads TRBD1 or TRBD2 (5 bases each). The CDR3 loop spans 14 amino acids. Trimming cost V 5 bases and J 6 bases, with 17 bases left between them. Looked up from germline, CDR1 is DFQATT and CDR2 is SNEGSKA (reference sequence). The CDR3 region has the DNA TGCAGTGCTGGAACTCCGGGACCCTCCAATGAGCAGTTCTTC. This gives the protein CSAGTPGPSNEQFF.

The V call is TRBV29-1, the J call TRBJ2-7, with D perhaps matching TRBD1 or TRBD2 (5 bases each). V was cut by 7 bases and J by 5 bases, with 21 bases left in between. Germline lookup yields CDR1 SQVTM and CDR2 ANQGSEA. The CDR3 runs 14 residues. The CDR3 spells CSAMPGLARDEQYF. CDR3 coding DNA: TGCAGCGCCATGCCAGGGCTAGCTCGGGACGAGCAGTACTTC.

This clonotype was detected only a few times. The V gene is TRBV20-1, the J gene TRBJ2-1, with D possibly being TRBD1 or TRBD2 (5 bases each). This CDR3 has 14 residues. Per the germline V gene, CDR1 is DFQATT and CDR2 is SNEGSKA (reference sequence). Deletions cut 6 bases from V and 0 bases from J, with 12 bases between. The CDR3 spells CSANPRGSYNEQFF. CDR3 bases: TGCAGTGCGAACCCGAGGGGCTCCTACAATGAGCAGTTCTTC.

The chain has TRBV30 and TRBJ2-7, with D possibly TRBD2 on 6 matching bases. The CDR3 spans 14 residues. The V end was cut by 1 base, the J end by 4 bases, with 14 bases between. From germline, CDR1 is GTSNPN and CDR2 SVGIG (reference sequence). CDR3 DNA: TGTGCCTGGAGTGCTGGGACTTCGGGGTACGAGCAGTACTTC. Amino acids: CAWSAGTSGYEQYF.

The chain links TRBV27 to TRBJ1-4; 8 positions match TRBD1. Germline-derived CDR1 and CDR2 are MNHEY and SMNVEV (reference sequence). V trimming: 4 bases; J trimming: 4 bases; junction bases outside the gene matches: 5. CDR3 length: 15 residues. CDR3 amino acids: CASSSGQGRNEKLFF. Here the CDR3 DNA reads TGTGCCAGCAGTTCCGGACAGGGCCGTAATGAAAAACTGTTTTTT.

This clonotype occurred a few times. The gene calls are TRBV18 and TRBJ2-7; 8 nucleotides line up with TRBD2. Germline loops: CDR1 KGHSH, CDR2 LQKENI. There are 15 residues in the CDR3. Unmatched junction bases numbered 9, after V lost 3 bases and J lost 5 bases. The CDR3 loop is CASSPARAGAHEQYF. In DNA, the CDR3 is TGTGCCAGCTCACCGGCGCGAGCGGGAGCCCACGAGCAGTACTTC.

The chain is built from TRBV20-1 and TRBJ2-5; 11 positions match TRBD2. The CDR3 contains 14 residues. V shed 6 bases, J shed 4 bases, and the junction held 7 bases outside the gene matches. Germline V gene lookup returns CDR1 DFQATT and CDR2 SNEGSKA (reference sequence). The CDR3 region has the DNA TGCAGTGCCGCAAGGACTAGCGGGCCAGAGACCCAGTACTTC. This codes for CSAARTSGPETQYF.

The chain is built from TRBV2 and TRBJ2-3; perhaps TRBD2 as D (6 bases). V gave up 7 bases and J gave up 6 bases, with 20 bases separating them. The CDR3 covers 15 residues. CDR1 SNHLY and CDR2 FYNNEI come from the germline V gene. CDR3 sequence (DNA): TGTGCCAGCACAAAAGGTGGAGGGAGCCAGGATACGCAGTATTTT. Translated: CASTKGGGSQDTQYF. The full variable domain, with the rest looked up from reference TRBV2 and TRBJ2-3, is EPEVTQTPSHQVTQMGQEVILRCVPISNHLYFYWYRQILGQKVEFLVSFYNNEISEKSEIFDDQFSVERPDGSNFTLKIRSTKLEDSAMYFCASTKGGGSQDTQYFGPGTRLTVL.

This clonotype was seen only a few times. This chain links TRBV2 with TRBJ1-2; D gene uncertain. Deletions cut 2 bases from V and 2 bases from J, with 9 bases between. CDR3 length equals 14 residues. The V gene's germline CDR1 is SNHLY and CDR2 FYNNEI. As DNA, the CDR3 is TGTGCCAGCAGTGAACTGGCGCGCAACTATGGCTACACCTTC. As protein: CASSELARNYGYTF.

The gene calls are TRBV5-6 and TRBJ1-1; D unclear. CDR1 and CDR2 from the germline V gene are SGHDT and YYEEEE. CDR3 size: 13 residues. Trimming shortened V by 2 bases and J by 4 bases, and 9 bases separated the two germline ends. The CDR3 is CASSFVVTTEAFF. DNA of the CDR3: TGTGCCAGCAGCTTTGTAGTTACCACTGAAGCTTTCTTT.

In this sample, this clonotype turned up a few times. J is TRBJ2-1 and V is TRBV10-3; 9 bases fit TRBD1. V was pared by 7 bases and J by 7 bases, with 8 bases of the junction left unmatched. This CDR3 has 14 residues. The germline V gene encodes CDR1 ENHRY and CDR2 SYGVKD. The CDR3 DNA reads TGTGCCATCATGGACAGGGGTGGGAGGAATGAGCAGTTCTTC. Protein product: CAIMDRGGRNEQFF.

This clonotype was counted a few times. Written as DNA, the CDR3 is TGTGCCAGCAGCCCCGGGGTAGGCAAAGAGACCCAGTACTTC. Translation gives CASSPGVGKETQYF. The genes are TRBV7-6 and TRBJ2-5, with D tentatively TRBD2 (5 bases). From germline, CDR1 is SGHVS and CDR2 FNYEAQ. V lost 5 bases and J 3 bases, leaving 13 bases between the germline ends. The CDR3 sequence is 14 residues long.

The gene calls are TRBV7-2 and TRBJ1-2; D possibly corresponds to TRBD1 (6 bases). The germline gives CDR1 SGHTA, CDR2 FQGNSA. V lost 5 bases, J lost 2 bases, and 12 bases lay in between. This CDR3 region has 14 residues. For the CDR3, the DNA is TGTGCCAGCAGCCCCCTCGACAGGAACTATGGCTACACCTTC. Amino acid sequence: CASSPLDRNYGYTF.

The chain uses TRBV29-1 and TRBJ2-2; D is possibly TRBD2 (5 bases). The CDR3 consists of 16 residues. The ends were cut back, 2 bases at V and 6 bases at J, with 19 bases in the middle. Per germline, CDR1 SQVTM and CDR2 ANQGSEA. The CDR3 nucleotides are TGCAGCGTTGAATTGAGAGGGAGAACCGATTCCGGGGAGCTGTTTTTT. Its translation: CSVELRGRTDSGELFF.

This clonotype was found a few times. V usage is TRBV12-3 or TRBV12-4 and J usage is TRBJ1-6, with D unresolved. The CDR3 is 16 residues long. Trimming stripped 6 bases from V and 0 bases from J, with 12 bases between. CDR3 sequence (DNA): TGTGCCAGCAGACCGACGAACCGCTCCTATAATTCACCCCTCCACTTT. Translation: CASRPTNRSYNSPLHF.

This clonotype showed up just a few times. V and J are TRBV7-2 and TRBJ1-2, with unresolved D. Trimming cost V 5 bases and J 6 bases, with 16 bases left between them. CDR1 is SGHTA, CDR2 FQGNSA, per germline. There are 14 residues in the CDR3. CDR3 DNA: TGTGCCAGCAGCAGCAGGACGCCTAGGCATGGCTACACCTTC. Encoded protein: CASSSRTPRHGYTF. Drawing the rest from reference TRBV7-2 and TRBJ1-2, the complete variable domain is GAGVSQSPSNKVTEKGKDVELRCDPISGHTALYWYRQSLGQGLEFLIYFQGNSAPDKSGLPSDRFSAERTGGSVSTLTIQRTQQEDSAVYLCASSSRTPRHGYTFGSGTRLTVV.

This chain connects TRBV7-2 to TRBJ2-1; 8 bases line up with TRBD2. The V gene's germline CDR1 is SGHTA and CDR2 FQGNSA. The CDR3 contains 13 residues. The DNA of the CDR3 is TGTGCTGCGAGCGGGAGTCTCTACAATGAGCAGTTCTTC. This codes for CAASGSLYNEQFF.

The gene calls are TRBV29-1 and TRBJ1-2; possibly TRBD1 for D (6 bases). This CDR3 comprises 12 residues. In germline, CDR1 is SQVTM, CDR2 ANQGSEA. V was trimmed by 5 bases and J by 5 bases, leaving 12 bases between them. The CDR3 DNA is TGCAGCGTTCTAACAGGGAGGTATGGCTACACCTTC. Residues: CSVLTGRYGYTF.

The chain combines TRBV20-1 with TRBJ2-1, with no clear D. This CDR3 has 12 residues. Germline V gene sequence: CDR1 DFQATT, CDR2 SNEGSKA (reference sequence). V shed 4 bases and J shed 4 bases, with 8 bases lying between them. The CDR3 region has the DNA TGCAGTGCTACCCCGGCTTACAATGAGCAGTTCTTC. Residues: CSATPAYNEQFF.

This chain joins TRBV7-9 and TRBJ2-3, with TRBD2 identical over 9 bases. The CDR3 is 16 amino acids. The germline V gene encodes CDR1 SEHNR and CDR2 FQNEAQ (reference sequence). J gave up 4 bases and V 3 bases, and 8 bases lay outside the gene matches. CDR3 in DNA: TGTGCCAGCAGCTTTGAAGTAGCGGGAGTGGCAGATACGCAGTATTTT. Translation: CASSFEVAGVADTQYF.

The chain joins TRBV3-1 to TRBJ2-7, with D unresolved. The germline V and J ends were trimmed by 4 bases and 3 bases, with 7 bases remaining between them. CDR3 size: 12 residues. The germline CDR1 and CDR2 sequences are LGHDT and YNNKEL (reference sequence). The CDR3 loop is CASSRERYEQYF. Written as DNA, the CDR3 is TGTGCCAGCAGCCGAGAACGCTACGAGCAGTACTTC.

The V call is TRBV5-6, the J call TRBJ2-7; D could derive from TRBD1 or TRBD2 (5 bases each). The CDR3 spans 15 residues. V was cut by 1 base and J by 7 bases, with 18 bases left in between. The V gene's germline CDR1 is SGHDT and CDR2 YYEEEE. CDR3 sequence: CASSLWGSPAGEQYF. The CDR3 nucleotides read TGTGCCAGCAGCTTGTGGGGGTCCCCAGCTGGGGAGCAGTACTTC.

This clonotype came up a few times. This CDR3 reads CASSSPGTQEETQYF. The CDR3 coding sequence is TGTGCCAGCAGCTCCCCCGGGACTCAGGAAGAGACCCAGTACTTC. V is TRBV28 and J is TRBJ2-5, with D perhaps TRBD2 (6 bases). There are 15 residues in the CDR3. Germline V lookup: CDR1 MDHEN, CDR2 SYDVKM. V lost 6 bases and J lost 3, with 17 bases in between.

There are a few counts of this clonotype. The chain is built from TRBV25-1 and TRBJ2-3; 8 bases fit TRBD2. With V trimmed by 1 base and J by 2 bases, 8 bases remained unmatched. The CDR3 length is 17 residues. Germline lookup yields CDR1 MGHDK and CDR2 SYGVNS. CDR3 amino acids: CASSELRSGRNTDTQYF. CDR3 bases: TGTGCCAGCAGTGAATTAAGGAGCGGGAGAAACACAGATACGCAGTATTTT.

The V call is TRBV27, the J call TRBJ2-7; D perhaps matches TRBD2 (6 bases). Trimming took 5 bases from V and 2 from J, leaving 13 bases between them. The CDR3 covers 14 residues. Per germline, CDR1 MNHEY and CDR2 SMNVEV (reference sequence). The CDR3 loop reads CASSMASATYEQYF. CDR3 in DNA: TGTGCCAGCAGTATGGCTAGCGCTACCTACGAGCAGTACTTC.

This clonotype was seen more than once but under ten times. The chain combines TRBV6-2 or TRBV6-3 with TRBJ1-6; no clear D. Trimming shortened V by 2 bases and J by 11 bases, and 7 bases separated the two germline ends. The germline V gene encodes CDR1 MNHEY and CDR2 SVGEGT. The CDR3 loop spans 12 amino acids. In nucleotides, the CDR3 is TGTGCCAGCAGTTACCGGGGAGCACCCCTCCACTTT. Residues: CASSYRGAPLHF.

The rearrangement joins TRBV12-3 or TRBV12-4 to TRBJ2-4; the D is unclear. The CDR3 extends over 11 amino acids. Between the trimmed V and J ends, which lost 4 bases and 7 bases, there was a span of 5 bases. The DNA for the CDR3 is TGTGCCAGCAGTTATTCGAACATTCAGTACTTC. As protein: CASSYSNIQYF.